The 23 T cell receptor beta chains in this list originate from one sample, sequenced in a study of T cell changes during pregnancy in multiple sclerosis. Clones were read by immunoSEQ multiplex PCR, and TCRdb kept only the in-frame ones, dropping some. This table has tens of thousands of clones, roughly 92% appearing once. Source: peripheral blood, taken in the third trimester of pregnancy. The receptors were sampled from a female donor with multiple sclerosis, enrolled in a pregnancy study.

V is TRBV7-3 and J is TRBJ2-5, with D possibly TRBD1 on 6 matching bases. CDR1 SGHTA and CDR2 FQGTGA come from the germline V gene. Trimming stripped 4 bases from V and 5 bases from J, with 11 bases between. The CDR3 runs 13 residues. The CDR3 DNA sequence: TGTGCCAGCAGCTCACGTAGGGGGGAGACCCAGTACTTC. It encodes CASSSRRGETQYF.

Of note for this clone: Compared with germline, one end of the junction differs, possibly owing to a read error. The DNA for the CDR3 is TGTGCCAGCAGTGATAGGAGTGGGGGGATTTTT. Protein sequence: CASSDRSGGIF. The rearrangement joins TRBV2 to TRBJ1-4; D possibly corresponds to TRBD1 (5 bases). The CDR3 length is 11 residues. CDR1 and CDR2 (germline): SNHLY, FYNNEI. Using reference TRBV2 and TRBJ1-4 for the parts outside the CDR3, the full variable domain is EPEVTQTPSHQVTQMGQEVILRCVPISNHLYFYWYRQILGQKVEFLVSFYNNEISEKSEIFDDQFSVERPDGSNFTLKIRSTKLEDSAMYFCASSDRSGGIFGSGTQLSVL.

The chain recombines TRBV7-9 with TRBJ1-2; weak D call: TRBD1 (6 bases). Germline lookup yields CDR1 SEHNR and CDR2 FQNEAQ (reference sequence). The CDR3 is 13 residues long. V lost 3 bases, J lost 4 bases, and 9 bases lay in between. The CDR3 bases are TGTGCCAGCAGCTTGGACAGTTCCTATGGCTACACCTTC. It translates to CASSLDSSYGYTF.

This clone was picked up a small number of times. The chain recombines TRBV14 with TRBJ1-1; D is possibly TRBD1 (5 bases). This CDR3 spans 14 amino acids. The germline CDR1 and CDR2 sequences are SGHDN and FVKESK. V lost 0 bases, J lost 10 bases, and 15 bases lay in between. The DNA for the CDR3 is TGTGCCAGCAGCCAAGATCAGGGAGGGTATGTAGCTTTCTTT. Encoded protein: CASSQDQGGYVAFF.

V usage is TRBV28 and J usage is TRBJ2-2; possibly TRBD1 for D (6 bases). The V and J ends lost 6 bases and 4 bases respectively, with 12 bases between them. The CDR3 is made up of 14 amino acids. Germline values: CDR1 MDHEN, CDR2 SYDVKM. CDR3 nucleotide sequence: TGTGCCAGCAGCACAGTAGGGGGCACCGGGGAGCTGTTTTTT. This gives the protein CASSTVGGTGELFF.

This chain joins TRBV5-4 and TRBJ1-2, with D possibly matching TRBD1 (5 bases). This CDR3 spans 15 amino acids. The germline V and J ends were trimmed by 0 bases and 2 bases, with 11 bases remaining between them. Germline V gene lookup returns CDR1 SGHNT and CDR2 YYREEE (reference sequence). In DNA, the CDR3 is TGTGCCAGCAGCTTGGGGGGCAGAGAAAACTATGGCTACACCTTC. Translated: CASSLGGRENYGYTF.

The rearrangement links TRBV9 to TRBJ2-3; D remains unclear. CDR1 and CDR2 (germline): SGDLS, YYNGEE. The germline V and J ends were trimmed by 0 bases and 3 bases, with 8 bases remaining between them. The length of the CDR3 is 14 residues. The CDR3 sequence is CASSVGTGTDTQYF. The CDR3, as DNA: TGTGCCAGCAGCGTAGGTACGGGTACAGATACGCAGTATTTT.

The CDR3, as DNA: TGTGCCAGCTCACCCCTTGCCTCGGTCCAGGCCTACGAGCAGTACTTC. It encodes CASSPLASVQAYEQYF. This chain joins TRBV18 and TRBJ2-7; D remains ambiguous. Germline V gives CDR1 KGHSH, CDR2 LQKENI. V lost 3 bases and J 2 bases, leaving 17 bases between the germline ends. CDR3 length: 16 amino acids.

CDR3 sequence: CASSPGQGNYGYTF. The DNA for the CDR3 is TGCGCCAGCAGCCCCGGACAGGGTAACTATGGCTACACCTTC. This chain connects TRBV5-1 to TRBJ1-2; 8 bases align to TRBD1. The CDR3 spans 14 residues. The V segment lost 4 bases and the J segment 1 base; nucleotides outside the gene matches: 3. CDR1 is SGHRS and CDR2 is YFSETQ in the germline V gene.

The chain joins TRBV19 to TRBJ2-2; 7 positions match TRBD1. This CDR3 has 15 residues. V lost 9 bases to trimming and J lost 7 bases; unmatched junction nucleotides: 14. Germline CDR1 and CDR2: LNHDA and SQIVND (reference sequence). CDR3 sequence: CASRTGTEYIGELFF. The CDR3 DNA reads as TGTGCCAGCCGGACCGGGACAGAATATATCGGGGAGCTGTTTTTT.

The chain has TRBV4-1 and TRBJ1-1; weak D call: TRBD1 (5 bases). Germline CDR1 and CDR2: MGHRA and YSYEKL. The V gene lost 5 bases and the J gene lost 0 bases, with 7 bases spanning the gap. The CDR3 extends over 13 amino acids. The CDR3 DNA sequence: TGCGCCAGCAGCACCAGGGTGAACACTGAAGCTTTCTTT. Its translation: CASSTRVNTEAFF.

J is TRBJ1-1 and V is TRBV9; tentatively, D is TRBD1 (6 bases). CDR1 and CDR2 (germline): SGDLS, YYNGEE. This CDR3 is 13 amino acids long. V gave up 7 bases and J gave up 8 bases, with 18 bases separating them. CDR3 residues: CASSPGQSPEAFF. CDR3 nucleotide sequence: TGTGCCAGCTCCCCCGGACAGTCTCCAGAAGCTTTCTTT. Full variable domain (rest looked up from reference TRBV9 and TRBJ1-1): DSGVTQTPKHLITATGQRVTLRCSPRSGDLSVYWYQQSLDQGLQFLIQYYNGEERAKGNILERFSAQQFPDLHSELNLSSLELGDSALYFCASSPGQSPEAFFGQGTRLTVV.

J is TRBJ2-3 and V is TRBV1; the DNA was not compared with TRBD2, the D call given in the table. TRBV1 is labeled a pseudogene. This CDR3 contains 16 residues. The CDR3: CTSSRLAGGNTDTQYF. The CDR3 DNA reads as TGCACCAGCAGCCGACTAGCGGGAGGGAACACAGATACGCAGTATTTT.

The chain uses TRBV5-1 and TRBJ1-2; 7 bases are a match to TRBD1. After removal of 4 bases from V and 4 bases from J, the junction contained 10 bases not matched to a gene. The germline V gene has CDR1 SGHRS and CDR2 YFSETQ. This CDR3 comprises 15 residues. DNA of the CDR3: TGCGCCAGCAGCGTTAGCCCGACAGGGCTCTATGGCTACACCTTC. Protein product: CASSVSPTGLYGYTF.

The chain joins TRBV5-1 to TRBJ2-1, with TRBD1 identical over 9 bases. The germline V gene has CDR1 SGHRS and CDR2 YFSETQ. Unmatched junction bases numbered 9, after V lost 4 bases and J lost 7 bases. The length of the CDR3 is 15 residues. The CDR3: CASSGGTGFANEQFF. In DNA form, the CDR3 reads TGCGCCAGCAGCGGCGGGACAGGGTTTGCGAATGAGCAGTTCTTC. The full variable domain, its missing parts supplied by reference TRBV5-1 and TRBJ2-1, is KAGVTQTPRYLIKTRGQQVTLSCSPISGHRSVSWYQQTPGQGLQFLFEYFSETQRNKGNFPGRFSGRQFSNSRSEMNVSTLELGDSALYLCASSGGTGFANEQFFGPGTRLTVL.

The rearrangement joins TRBV2 to TRBJ1-2; 11 bases line up with TRBD1. The CDR3 has 13 residues. Germline V gene sequence: CDR1 SNHLY, CDR2 FYNNEI. The V and J ends lost 7 bases and 6 bases, in that order; junction bases with no gene match: 4. The CDR3 sequence: CASTRDRGDGYTF. CDR3 coding DNA: TGTGCCAGCACCAGGGACAGGGGGGATGGCTACACCTTC.

This clone was found once. The V call is TRBV18, the J call TRBJ2-1; 8 bases match TRBD1. This CDR3 region has 16 residues. Germline V lookup: CDR1 KGHSH, CDR2 LQKENI. Trimming cost V 6 bases and J 2 bases; bases outside gene matches: 9. The CDR3 is CASSPGTGVAYNEQFF. CDR3 sequence (DNA): TGTGCCAGCTCTCCTGGGACAGGCGTCGCCTACAATGAGCAGTTCTTC.

This chain uses TRBV19 with TRBJ1-5, with D tentatively TRBD1 (5 bases). CDR1 is LNHDA, CDR2 SQIVND, per germline (reference sequence). V shed 1 base and J shed 1 base, with 8 bases lying between them. The CDR3 extends over 15 amino acids. The CDR3 reads CASSIVGGSNQPQHF. CDR3 nucleotides: TGTGCCAGTAGTATAGTCGGGGGAAGCAATCAGCCCCAGCATTTT.

This CDR3 is CASRGTQGPETEAFF. CDR3 DNA: TGTGCCAGTAGGGGCACACAGGGTCCGGAGACTGAAGCTTTCTTT. This sequence joins TRBV19 and TRBJ1-1; D possibly corresponds to TRBD1 (6 bases). The V gene's germline CDR1 is LNHDA and CDR2 SQIVND (reference sequence). V lost 6 bases, J lost 5 bases, and 19 bases lay in between. The CDR3 spans 15 residues.

The chain is built from TRBV9 and TRBJ1-1; D might be TRBD1 (6 bases). Germline V gene sequence: CDR1 SGDLS, CDR2 YYNGEE. The CDR3 length is 14 residues. Trimming left V 6 bases short and J 3 bases short, with 15 bases between. For the CDR3, the DNA is TGTGCCAGCACACCTAATGAGGGGGACACTGAAGCTTTCTTT. Translated: CASTPNEGDTEAFF.

The V call is TRBV29-1, the J call TRBJ2-7; D is possibly TRBD1 (5 bases). CDR1 and CDR2 (germline): SQVTM, ANQGSEA. This CDR3 is 13 amino acids long. The V gene lost 1 base and the J gene lost 0 bases, with 7 bases spanning the gap. CDR3 in amino acids: CSVEGDSSYEQYF. CDR3 sequence (DNA): TGCAGCGTTGAAGGAGACAGCTCCTACGAGCAGTACTTC.

About this clone itself: Different DNA sequences within this sample yield the same CDR3. This chain joins TRBV2 and TRBJ2-7; 7 nucleotides agree with TRBD1. CDR3 length: 12 amino acids. The germline V gene has CDR1 SNHLY and CDR2 FYNNEI. V lost 6 bases and J lost 3; bases outside the gene matches: 2. The CDR3 sequence is CASSGDSYEQYF. CDR3 DNA: TGTGCCAGCAGCGGGGACAGCTACGAGCAGTACTTC.

Here the CDR3 reads CASSFPTQRDSDNEQFF. The CDR3 DNA sequence: TGTGCCAGCAGTTTCCCAACTCAGCGGGATTCGGACAATGAGCAGTTCTTC. This sequence joins TRBV28 and TRBJ2-1; 7 bases are shared with TRBD2. V shed 3 bases and J 5 bases; nucleotides not matched to a gene: 13. The CDR3 runs to 17 residues. CDR1 is MDHEN and CDR2 is SYDVKM in the germline V gene. The entire variable domain, with the rest obtained from reference TRBV28 and TRBJ2-1, is as follows: DVKVTQSSRYLVKRTGEKVFLECVQDMDHENMFWYRQDPGLGLRLIYFSYDVKMKEKGDIPEGYSVSREKKERFSLILESASTNQTSMYLCASSFPTQRDSDNEQFFGPGTRLTVL.